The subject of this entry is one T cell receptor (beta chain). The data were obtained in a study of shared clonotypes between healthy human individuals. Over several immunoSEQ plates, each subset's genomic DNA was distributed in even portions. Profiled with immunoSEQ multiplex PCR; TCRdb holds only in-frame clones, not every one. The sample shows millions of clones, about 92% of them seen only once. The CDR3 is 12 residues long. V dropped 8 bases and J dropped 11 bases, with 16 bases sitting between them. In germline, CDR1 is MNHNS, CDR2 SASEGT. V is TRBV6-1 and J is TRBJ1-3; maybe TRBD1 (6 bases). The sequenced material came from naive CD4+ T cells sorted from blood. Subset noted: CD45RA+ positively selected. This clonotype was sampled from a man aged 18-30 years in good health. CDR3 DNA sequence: TGTGCCAGCTTCAGGGCAGGGGCGGCCATATATTTT. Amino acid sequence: CASFRAGAAIYF.